Listed here are 29 T cell receptor beta chains from one sample, sequenced in a study of blood T cells in healthy people across ages. A sample-barcoded 5' primer and a J-beta primer mix were used in a second PCR of about 7 to 12 cycles. TCRdb fed the 5' RACE reads into MiXCR, producing one record per CDR3 protein. Found here are about 800,000 distinct CDR3 sequences, 20% to 30% of them singletons; the top ten hold around 3.6%. These data are also associated with another study on T cells of mothers and their children.

Sequenced: blood. The receptors originated from a boy aged 5-17 years in good health.

The J gene is TRBJ1-4, the V gene TRBV2; the match to TRBD1 covers 10 bases. The CDR3 has 16 residues. V lost 1 base to trimming and J lost 8 bases; unmatched junction nucleotides: 7. Germline lookup yields CDR1 SNHLY and CDR2 FYNNEI. CDR3: CASSEGKGQGMEKLFF. As DNA, the CDR3 is TGTGCCAGCAGTGAAGGGAAGGGACAGGGGATGGAAAAACTGTTTTTT.

The sample holds a few counts of this clonotype. V gene TRBV5-4 combines with J gene TRBJ2-5; D remains ambiguous. This CDR3 contains 12 residues. Germline CDR1 is SGHNT and CDR2 is YYREEE (reference sequence). With 5 bases removed from V and 5 bases from J, the gap between germline ends came to 10 bases. The CDR3 DNA is TGTGCCAGCAGGGGCCCAACGGAGACCCAGTACTTC. Translating it yields CASRGPTETQYF.

This clonotype came up a few times. The chain carries TRBV7-2 and TRBJ2-4; D not resolved. The V gene lost 1 base and the J gene lost 0 bases, with 10 bases spanning the gap. The germline CDR1 and CDR2 sequences are SGHTA and FQGNSA. The CDR3 extends over 16 amino acids. In DNA form, the CDR3 reads TGTGCCAGCAGCTTAGGTAGCCAGCTAGCCAAAAACATTCAGTACTTC. Encoded protein: CASSLGSQLAKNIQYF.

The chain has TRBV15 and TRBJ2-6; 11 bases map to TRBD1. Looked up from germline, CDR1 is LNHNV and CDR2 is YYDKDF (reference sequence). This CDR3 has 19 amino acids. With V trimmed by 3 bases and J by 3 bases, 10 bases remained unmatched. The CDR3 coding sequence is TGTGCCACCAGCAGTCCGGCCGGGACAGGGGGTGATGGGGCCAACGTCCTGACTTTC. Residues: CATSSPAGTGGDGANVLTF.

J is TRBJ2-5 and V is TRBV29-1; 9 bases are a match to TRBD1. The germline CDR1 and CDR2 sequences are SQVTM and ANQGSEA. J lost 5 bases, V lost 8 bases, and 9 bases had no gene match. This CDR3 has 13 residues. In DNA form, the CDR3 reads TGCAGCACCCGGGACAGGGATGGGGAGACCCAGTACTTC. Amino acids: CSTRDRDGETQYF.

This clonotype has a handful of counts. The V gene is TRBV6-2 or TRBV6-3, the J gene TRBJ2-1, with D unclear. The CDR3 sequence is 13 residues long. Germline values: CDR1 MNHEY, CDR2 SVGEGT. V gave up 3 bases and J gave up 5 bases, with 8 bases separating them. CDR3 sequence: CASSYYADNEQFF. The CDR3 DNA sequence: TGTGCCAGCAGTTATTACGCGGACAATGAGCAGTTCTTC.

As concerns this clonotype: This likely comes from a read error, as the CDR3 has no conserved phenylalanine or tryptophan at its end. V gene TRBV6-5 combines with J gene TRBJ2-7; 8 bases agree with TRBD1. Losses at the gene ends were 6 bases for V and 1 base for J; bases not matched to a gene: 8. The CDR3 totals 15 residues. CDR1 is MNHEY and CDR2 is SVGAGI in the germline V gene. CDR3 residues: CASSQGRGRSYEQYL. The CDR3 region has the DNA TGTGCCAGCAGCCAAGGCAGGGGGCGATCCTACGAGCAGTACCTC.

This clonotype was detected a few times. The chain couples TRBV9 to TRBJ2-2, with a possible D match to TRBD2 (5 bases). The CDR3 runs to 14 residues. Trimming stripped 4 bases from V and 5 bases from J, with 12 bases between. Germline V gene data show CDR1 as SGDLS and CDR2 as YYNGEE. The CDR3 coding sequence is TGTGCCAGCAGCTTCGAGGGTGGGACCGGGGAGCTGTTTTTT. Translation gives CASSFEGGTGELFF.

V usage is TRBV4-1 and J usage is TRBJ2-7; D not resolved. Trimming took 0 bases from V and 7 from J, leaving 13 bases between them. There are 14 residues in the CDR3. The germline V gene has CDR1 MGHRA and CDR2 YSYEKL. CDR3 nucleotide sequence: TGCGCCAGCAGCCAAGATGGAGTAGGGTTAGAGCAGTACTTC. It encodes CASSQDGVGLEQYF.

This clonotype was counted a few times. This rearrangement joins TRBV5-6 to TRBJ2-5; D might be TRBD2 (5 bases). The CDR3 has 15 residues. CDR1 and CDR2 (germline): SGHDT, YYEEEE. The V and J ends lost 4 bases and 5 bases respectively, with 18 bases between them. This CDR3 reads CASSPWSAGLETQYF. CDR3 nucleotide sequence: TGTGCCAGCAGCCCTTGGTCTGCGGGCCTGGAGACCCAGTACTTC.

The table lists this clonotype with a few counts. The CDR3 DNA reads TGCAGTGCAACTCCCGGATGGGGAGTAGCGTTATACGAGCAGTACTTC. This gives the protein CSATPGWGVALYEQYF. The J gene is TRBJ2-7, the V gene TRBV20-1; D might be TRBD2 (5 bases). The V and J ends lost 6 bases and 4 bases respectively, with 25 bases between them. CDR1 is DFQATT, CDR2 SNEGSKA, per germline (reference sequence). CDR3 size: 16 residues.

The gene calls are TRBV24-1 and TRBJ2-3; 13 nucleotides match TRBD2. The CDR3 consists of 17 residues. V shed 4 bases and J 6 bases; nucleotides not matched to a gene: 9. Per germline, CDR1 KGHDR and CDR2 SFDVKD. The CDR3 sequence is CATSETGLAGARDTQYF. The CDR3, as DNA: TGTGCCACCAGTGAGACAGGACTAGCGGGAGCTCGGGATACGCAGTATTTT.

The rearrangement joins TRBV7-9 to TRBJ2-5, with a tentative D call TRBD2 (5 bases). Trimming took 5 bases from V and 4 from J, leaving 14 bases between them. CDR3 length: 14 amino acids. Germline V gene lookup returns CDR1 SEHNR and CDR2 FQNEAQ (reference sequence). Here the CDR3 reads CASSKLDLTETQYF. The CDR3 DNA follows: TGTGCCAGCAGCAAACTAGACTTAACAGAGACCCAGTACTTC.

The chain links TRBV29-1 to TRBJ2-7; D possibly corresponds to TRBD2 (6 bases). V lost 6 bases and J lost 0, with 12 bases in between. There are 13 residues in the CDR3. Germline CDR1 reads SQVTM; CDR2 reads ANQGSEA. CDR3 DNA sequence: TGCAGCGTGGGACTCATTAACTCCTACGAGCAGTACTTC. Residues: CSVGLINSYEQYF.

V is TRBV9 and J is TRBJ2-5; 13 bases are a match to TRBD2. The last part of the DNA fits TRBJ2-1 better; the J call may be wrong. CDR3 length equals 15 residues. Germline V gives CDR1 SGDLS, CDR2 YYNGEE. CDR3 in DNA: TGTGCCAGCTCAGGGACTAGCGGGACCTACAATGAGCAGTTCTTC. This encodes CASSGTSGTYNEQFF.

This clonotype has a handful of counts. This rearrangement joins TRBV28 to TRBJ2-7, with 12 bases identical to TRBD2. From germline, CDR1 is MDHEN and CDR2 SYDVKM. The V segment lost 6 bases and the J segment 4 bases; nucleotides outside the gene matches: 4. This CDR3 has 14 amino acids. Here the CDR3 DNA reads TGTGCCAGCAGGCTAGCGGGAGGGTTGTACGAGCAGTACTTC. This sequence encodes CASRLAGGLYEQYF. The full variable domain, its missing parts supplied by reference TRBV28 and TRBJ2-7, is DVKVTQSSRYLVKRTGEKVFLECVQDMDHENMFWYRQDPGLGLRLIYFSYDVKMKEKGDIPEGYSVSREKKERFSLILESASTNQTSMYLCASRLAGGLYEQYFGPGTRLTVT.

This clonotype appeared a few times. The rearrangement uses TRBV4-1 and TRBJ2-4; D may be TRBD2 (5 bases). The germline V gene has CDR1 MGHRA and CDR2 YSYEKL. The CDR3 sequence is 18 residues long. V lost 0 bases and J lost 1, with 16 bases in between. The CDR3 DNA sequence: TGCGCCAGCAGCCAAGAAGGGCTTAATGAGGGCGCCAAAAACATTCAGTACTTC. The encoded protein is CASSQEGLNEGAKNIQYF.

The chain is built from TRBV12-3 or TRBV12-4 and TRBJ2-3, with 8 bases fitting TRBD1. V was pared by 6 bases and J by 0 bases, with 5 bases of the junction left unmatched. The CDR3 consists of 15 residues. The CDR3 sequence is CASSSTGVSTDTQYF. The CDR3 DNA sequence: TGTGCCAGCAGCTCGACAGGGGTTAGCACAGATACGCAGTATTTT.

This clonotype has a handful of counts. The chain carries TRBV20-1 and TRBJ1-6; D is perhaps TRBD1 (5 bases). CDR3 length: 15 residues. The V end was cut by 0 bases, the J end by 7 bases, with 13 bases between. Germline CDR1 DFQATT, CDR2 SNEGSKA (reference sequence). The CDR3 DNA sequence: TGCAGTGCTAGAGACTCGGGACTCGGGAATTCACCCCTCCACTTT. It encodes CSARDSGLGNSPLHF.

The chain links TRBV5-1 to TRBJ2-2; 7 positions match TRBD1. The ends lost 4 bases at V and 4 bases at J; junction bases unmatched: 4. This CDR3 contains 14 residues. Germline CDR1 and CDR2: SGHRS and YFSETQ. The CDR3 reads CASSARDSTGELFF. CDR3 DNA: TGCGCCAGCAGCGCCCGGGACAGCACCGGGGAGCTGTTTTTT.

This sequence joins TRBV20-1 and TRBJ2-5; 8 bases map to TRBD1. Near its end, the DNA agrees better with TRBJ2-7, so the J call may be wrong. CDR3 length: 13 residues. In germline, CDR1 is DFQATT, CDR2 SNEGSKA (reference sequence). The CDR3 region has the DNA TGCAGTGCTTGGGACAGGAGTACCTACGAGCAGTACTTC. It codes for CSAWDRSTYEQYF.

The chain joins TRBV19 to TRBJ2-1, with D possibly called TRBD1 or TRBD2 (5 bases each). Germline assignment: CDR1 LNHDA and CDR2 SQIVND (reference sequence). V lost 6 bases, J lost 2 bases, and 14 bases lay in between. This CDR3 comprises 15 residues. The CDR3 DNA reads TGTGCCAGTAGCTGGGGGTCGGTGGCCTACAATGAGCAGTTCTTC. It specifies CASSWGSVAYNEQFF. Combining the CDR3 with reference TRBV19 and TRBJ2-1 gives the whole variable domain DGGITQSPKYLFRKEGQNVTLSCEQNLNHDAMYWYRQDPGQGLRLIYYSQIVNDFQKGDIAEGYSVSREKKESFPLTVTSAQKNPTAFYLCASSWGSVAYNEQFFGPGTRLTVL.

J is TRBJ2-1 and V is TRBV4-3; tentatively, D is TRBD2 (7 bases). The germline CDR1 and CDR2 sequences are LGHNA and YSLEER. The CDR3 runs 19 residues. Trimming shortened V by 2 bases and J by 0 bases, and 20 bases separated the two germline ends. CDR3 nucleotide sequence: TGCGCCAGCAGCCAAAATATACACCACAGGGAGGGCTCCTACAATGAGCAGTTCTTC. It codes for CASSQNIHHREGSYNEQFF.

This clonotype was counted only a few times. J is TRBJ2-7 and V is TRBV29-1; TRBD2 matches at 14 bases. With V trimmed by 4 bases and J by 3 bases, 8 bases remained unmatched. The CDR3 has 16 residues. Looked up from germline, CDR1 is SQVTM and CDR2 is ANQGSEA. As DNA, the CDR3 is TGCAGCGTTGCCGGACTAGCGGGAGGTTTAGTCTACGAGCAGTACTTC. Translated, it gives CSVAGLAGGLVYEQYF.

The chain joins TRBV7-2 to TRBJ2-6; D gene unclear. CDR3 length: 19 amino acids. V was pared by 0 bases and J by 4 bases, with 19 bases between. Germline CDR1 is SGHTA and CDR2 is FQGNSA. The DNA for the CDR3 is TGTGCCAGCAGCTTAGCGGGGATGTGGAAGACCGGGGGGGCCAACGTCCTGACTTTC. Translating gives CASSLAGMWKTGGANVLTF.

CDR3 nucleotides: TGCAGTGCTAGAGATCATGTAAGGGGAAACACAAAGAACACTGAAGCTTTCTTT. Its protein product is CSARDHVRGNTKNTEAFF. The rearrangement links TRBV20-1 to TRBJ1-1, with a possible D match to TRBD1 (5 bases). This CDR3 has 18 amino acids. Germline V gene lookup returns CDR1 DFQATT and CDR2 SNEGSKA (reference sequence). V was cut by 0 bases and J by 1 base, with 21 bases left in between.

As DNA, the CDR3 is TGTGCCAGCAGCTTAGATGTTGGGCTAGCGGGGAGTGAGACCCAGTACTTC. This sequence encodes CASSLDVGLAGSETQYF. The V and J genes are TRBV11-2 and TRBJ2-5; 9 nucleotides agree with TRBD2. The CDR3 extends over 17 amino acids. V dropped 0 bases and J dropped 5; count of bases not matched to a gene: 10. Germline CDR1 and CDR2: SGHAT and FQNNGV.

This clonotype has only a few counts. The CDR3 is CASSHYRGSTNEKLFF. DNA of the CDR3: TGTGCCAGCAGTCATTACAGGGGGTCGACTAATGAAAAACTGTTTTTT. The V gene is TRBV28, the J gene TRBJ1-4, with 8 bases aligning to TRBD1. V was pared by 5 bases and J by 2 bases, with 7 bases of the junction left unmatched. This CDR3 has 16 residues. From germline, CDR1 is MDHEN and CDR2 SYDVKM. The full variable domain, rest sourced from reference TRBV28 and TRBJ1-4, is DVKVTQSSRYLVKRTGEKVFLECVQDMDHENMFWYRQDPGLGLRLIYFSYDVKMKEKGDIPEGYSVSREKKERFSLILESASTNQTSMYLCASSHYRGSTNEKLFFGSGTQLSVL.

V and J are TRBV28 and TRBJ2-1, with TRBD2 matching 7 bases. Germline V lookup: CDR1 MDHEN, CDR2 SYDVKM. The CDR3 is made up of 16 amino acids. The ends lost 4 bases at V and 8 bases at J; junction bases unmatched: 14. The CDR3 coding sequence is TGTGCCAGCAGTTCCCCAGCGGGAAGCGCGTCTGATGAGCAGTTCTTC. It is translated as CASSSPAGSASDEQFF.